The T cell receptor (beta chain) under discussion was sequenced for a study of OX40 agonist ivuxolimab in advanced cancers. Study information: Treatment received earlier with anti-PD-1, anti-PD-L1 or anti-CTLA-4 agents was allowed, and roughly 40% had some.

Germline values: CDR1 SGDLS, CDR2 YYNGEE. CDR3 length equals 14 residues. The ends were cut back, 3 bases at V and 0 bases at J, with 10 bases in the middle. The table came from immunoSEQ multiplex PCR; TCRdb's copy has only in-frame clones and leaves some out. The table shows 70,000 to 95,000 clones, with about 84% occurring only once. Study-wide findings and caveats: Low normalized T-cell clonal expansion also characterized some of the nonresponders. Both CD4+ and CD8+ T cell populations in blood had undergone clonal expansion by week 6 at 0.1 to 3.0 mg/kg. With doses of 0.1-3.0 mg/kg, partial responders showed among the lowest clonal expansion.

For this clone: What it recognizes is unknown.

The sequencing used CD4+ or CD8+ T cells sorted from blood, collected in a trial of the OX40 agonist ivuxolimab. The sequence derives from an adult with an advanced solid tumor such as melanoma, head and neck, liver or kidney cancer. This chain connects TRBV9 to TRBJ2-7; no firm D call. CDR3 in DNA: TGTGCCAGCAGCGAGACACCCAGCTCCTACGAGCAGTACTTC. Translated, it gives CASSETPSSYEQYF.